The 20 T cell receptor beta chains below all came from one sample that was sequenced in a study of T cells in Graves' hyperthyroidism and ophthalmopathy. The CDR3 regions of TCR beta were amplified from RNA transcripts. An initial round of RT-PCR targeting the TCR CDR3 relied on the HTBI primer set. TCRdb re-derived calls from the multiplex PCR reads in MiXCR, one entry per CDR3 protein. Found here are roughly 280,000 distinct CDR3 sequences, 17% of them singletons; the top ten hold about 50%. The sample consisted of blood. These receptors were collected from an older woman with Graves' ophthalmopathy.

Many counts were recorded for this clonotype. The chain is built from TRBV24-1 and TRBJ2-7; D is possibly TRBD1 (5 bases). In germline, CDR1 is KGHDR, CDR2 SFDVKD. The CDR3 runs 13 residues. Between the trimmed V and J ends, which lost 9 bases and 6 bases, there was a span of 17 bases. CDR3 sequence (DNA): TGTGCCACCGCTGGGGCTACAACGGGCGAGCAGTACTTC. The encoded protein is CATAGATTGEQYF.

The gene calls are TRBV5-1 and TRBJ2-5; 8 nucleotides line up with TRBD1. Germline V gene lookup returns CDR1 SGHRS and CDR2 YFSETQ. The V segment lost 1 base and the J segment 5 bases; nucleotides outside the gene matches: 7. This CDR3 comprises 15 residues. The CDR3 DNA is TGCGCCAGCAGCTTGCAAGGGACAGGAATGGAGACCCAGTACTTC. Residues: CASSLQGTGMETQYF.

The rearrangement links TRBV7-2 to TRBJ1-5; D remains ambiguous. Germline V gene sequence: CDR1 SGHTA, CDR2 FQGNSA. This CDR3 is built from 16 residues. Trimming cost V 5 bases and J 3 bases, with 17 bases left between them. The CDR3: CASSRVGGNNNQPQHF. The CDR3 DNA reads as TGTGCCAGCAGCCGGGTGGGAGGGAATAACAATCAGCCCCAGCATTTT.

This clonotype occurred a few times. The CDR3 spells CASSPDGYQPQHF. The CDR3 nucleotides read TGTGCCAGCAGTCCGGACGGATATCAGCCCCAGCATTTT. The gene calls are TRBV4-2 and TRBJ1-5; D unresolved. Germline V lookup: CDR1 LGHNA, CDR2 YNFKEQ. The CDR3 loop spans 13 amino acids. Between the trimmed V and J ends, which lost 6 bases and 5 bases, there was a span of 11 bases.

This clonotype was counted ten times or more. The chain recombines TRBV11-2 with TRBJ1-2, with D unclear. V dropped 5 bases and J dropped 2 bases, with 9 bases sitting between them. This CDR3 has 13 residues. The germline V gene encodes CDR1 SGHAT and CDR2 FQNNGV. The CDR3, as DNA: TGTGCCAGCAGCAAACTAAACAACTATGGCTACACCTTC. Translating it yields CASSKLNNYGYTF.

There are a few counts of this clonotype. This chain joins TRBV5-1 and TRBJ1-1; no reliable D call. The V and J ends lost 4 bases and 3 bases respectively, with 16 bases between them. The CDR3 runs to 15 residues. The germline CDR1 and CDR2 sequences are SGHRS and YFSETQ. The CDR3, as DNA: TGCGCCAGCAGCGGCGTAGGTCAGGCCTACACTGAAGCTTTCTTT. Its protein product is CASSGVGQAYTEAFF.

The CDR3: CASSIGSPNYGYTF. CDR3 nucleotide sequence: TGTGCCAGTAGTATTGGGAGTCCCAACTATGGCTACACCTTC. This chain connects TRBV19 to TRBJ1-2, with D hard to call. Germline CDR1 reads LNHDA; CDR2 reads SQIVND (reference sequence). This CDR3 is built from 14 residues. Trimming stripped 3 bases from V and 2 bases from J, with 10 bases between.

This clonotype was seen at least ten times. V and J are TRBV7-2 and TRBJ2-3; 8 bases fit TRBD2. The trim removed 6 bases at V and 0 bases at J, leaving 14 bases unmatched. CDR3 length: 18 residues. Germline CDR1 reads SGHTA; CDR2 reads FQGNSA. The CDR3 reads CASRGSAGGTSSTDTQYF. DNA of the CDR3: TGTGCCAGCAGGGGAAGTGCGGGGGGTACATCTAGCACAGATACGCAGTATTTT.

CDR3 bases: TGTGCCAGCAGCCAAGGGGGTTCTGGGGACTCCTACAATGAGCAGTTCTTC. Amino acids: CASSQGGSGDSYNEQFF. The chain has TRBV4-2 and TRBJ2-1, with D uncertain. The CDR3 runs to 17 residues. Per the germline V gene, CDR1 is LGHNA and CDR2 is YNFKEQ. Trimming pared 1 base from V and 0 bases from J, leaving 13 bases between.

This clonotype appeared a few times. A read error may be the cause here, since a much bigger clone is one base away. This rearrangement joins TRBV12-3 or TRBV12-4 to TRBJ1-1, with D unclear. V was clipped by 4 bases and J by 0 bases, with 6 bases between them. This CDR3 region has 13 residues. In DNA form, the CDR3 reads TGTGCCAGCAGTTCGGCACTGAACACTGAAGCTTTCTTT. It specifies CASSSALNTEAFF.

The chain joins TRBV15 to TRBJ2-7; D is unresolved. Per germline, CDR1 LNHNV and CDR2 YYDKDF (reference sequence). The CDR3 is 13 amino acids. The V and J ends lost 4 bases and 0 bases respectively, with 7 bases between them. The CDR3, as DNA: TGTGCCACCAGCACTCGGACCTCCTACGAGCAGTACTTC. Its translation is CATSTRTSYEQYF.

CDR3 sequence: CSVLGGLQETQYF. For the CDR3, the DNA is TGCAGCGTTCTCGGAGGACTTCAAGAGACCCAGTACTTC. J is TRBJ2-5 and V is TRBV29-1; a weak D match, TRBD2 (5 bases). V was pared by 5 bases and J by 2 bases, with 12 bases between. Looked up from germline, CDR1 is SQVTM and CDR2 is ANQGSEA. This CDR3 has 13 amino acids.

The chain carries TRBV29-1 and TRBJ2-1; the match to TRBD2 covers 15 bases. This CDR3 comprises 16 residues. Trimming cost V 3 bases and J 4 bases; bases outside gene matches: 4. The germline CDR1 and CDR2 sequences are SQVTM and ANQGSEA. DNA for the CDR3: TGCAGCGTTGAGGAGGGACTAGCGGGGGGTTACAATGAGCAGTTCTTC. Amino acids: CSVEEGLAGGYNEQFF.

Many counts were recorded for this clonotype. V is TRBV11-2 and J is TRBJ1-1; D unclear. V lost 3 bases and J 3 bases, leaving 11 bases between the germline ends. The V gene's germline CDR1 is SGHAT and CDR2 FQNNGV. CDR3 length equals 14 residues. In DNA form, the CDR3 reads TGTGCCAGCAGCTTCGCTTCACCTGACACTGAAGCTTTCTTT. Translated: CASSFASPDTEAFF. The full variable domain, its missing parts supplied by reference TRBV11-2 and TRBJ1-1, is EAGVAQSPRYKIIEKRQSVAFWCNPISGHATLYWYQQILGQGPKLLIQFQNNGVVDDSQLPKDRFSAERLKGVDSTLKIQPAKLEDSAVYLCASSFASPDTEAFFGQGTRLTVV.

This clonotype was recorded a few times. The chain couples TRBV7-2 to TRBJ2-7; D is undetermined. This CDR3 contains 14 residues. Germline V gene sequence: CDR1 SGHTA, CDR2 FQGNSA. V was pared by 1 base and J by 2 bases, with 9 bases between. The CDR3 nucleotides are TGTGCCAGCAGCTTAGATAAAGTTACCTACGAGCAGTACTTC. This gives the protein CASSLDKVTYEQYF.

The CDR3 loop is CSVEEGYGSPLHF. As DNA, the CDR3 is TGCAGCGTTGAGGAGGGATATGGCTCACCCCTCCACTTT. The chain couples TRBV29-1 to TRBJ1-6; D call uncertain. V was cut by 3 bases and J by 10 bases, with 13 bases left in between. From germline, CDR1 is SQVTM and CDR2 ANQGSEA. This CDR3 spans 13 amino acids.

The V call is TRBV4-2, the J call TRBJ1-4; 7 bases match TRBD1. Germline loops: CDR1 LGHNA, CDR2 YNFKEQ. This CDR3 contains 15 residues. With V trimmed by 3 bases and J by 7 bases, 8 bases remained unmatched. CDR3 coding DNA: TGTGCCAGCAGCCAGACAACAGGGGTGGGTGAAAAACTGTTTTTT. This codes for CASSQTTGVGEKLFF.

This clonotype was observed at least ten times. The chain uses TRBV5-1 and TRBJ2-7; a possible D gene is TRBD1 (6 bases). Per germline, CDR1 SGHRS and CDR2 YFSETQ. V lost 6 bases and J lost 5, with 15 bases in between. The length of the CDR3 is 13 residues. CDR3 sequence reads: CASKDAGVHEQYF. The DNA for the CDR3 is TGCGCCAGCAAAGATGCAGGGGTCCACGAGCAGTACTTC.

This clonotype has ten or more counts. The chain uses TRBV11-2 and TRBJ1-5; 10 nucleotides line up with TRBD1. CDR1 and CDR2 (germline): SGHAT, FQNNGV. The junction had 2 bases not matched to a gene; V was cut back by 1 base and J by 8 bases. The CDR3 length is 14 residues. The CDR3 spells CASSLGGTGEPQHF. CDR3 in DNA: TGTGCCAGCAGCTTAGGTGGGACAGGGGAGCCCCAGCATTTT.

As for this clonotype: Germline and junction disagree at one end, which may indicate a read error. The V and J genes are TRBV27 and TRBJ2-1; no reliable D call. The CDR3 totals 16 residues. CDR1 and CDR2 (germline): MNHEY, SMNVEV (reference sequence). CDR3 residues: CASGLSSWPIYNEQFF. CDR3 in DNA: TGTGCCAGCGGTTTATCTAGTTGGCCGATATACAATGAGCAGTTCTTC.